The rows below give T cell receptor beta chains drawn from one sample of a study of cytomegalovirus exposure and HLA in healthy donors. Assay: immunoSEQ multiplex PCR; the TCRdb copy retains only in-frame clones and omits some. The data contain under 200,000 clones, 81% of them singletons. Source material: PBMCs. The receptors originated from a woman aged 25-40 years in good health and CMV-seronegative. Both conserved end residues are part of each CDR3. Some rows have no size entry. The others give once, few or many, or a class for an expanded clone.

CDR3,V,J,size
CASSLQGTSPDTQYF,TRBV6-5,TRBJ2-3,.
CASSLTRSSYNEQFF,TRBV27,TRBJ2-1,.
CASSIQGVSYPAFF,TRBV19,TRBJ1-1,.
CASSPPAGGNYNEQFF,TRBV18,TRBJ2-1,.
CASSLFTTAGGLPYEQYF,TRBV11-2,TRBJ2-7,.
CASSLAGGNTEAFF,TRBV7-9,TRBJ1-1,.
CASSLKGATYEKLFF,TRBV5-1,TRBJ1-4,.
CASSPVATNEKLFF,TRBV9,TRBJ1-4,.
CASSSPTAGYGYTF,TRBV6-5,TRBJ1-2,.
CASSLFGTGNYEQYF,TRBV21-1,TRBJ2-7,few
CASSEEVRALPNEKLFF,TRBV6-1,TRBJ1-4,.
CASSARSWTSTGELFF,TRBV9,TRBJ2-2,.
CASSLGQPGEKLFF,TRBV5-1,TRBJ1-4,few
CASRVVTGELFF,TRBV27,TRBJ2-2,.
CASRRGEGLGGYTF,TRBV19,TRBJ1-2,.
CASSPLPLAKNIQYF,TRBV28,TRBJ2-4,.
CASSLYIGGGLEQYF,TRBV5-6,TRBJ2-7,.
CASRGLVQPQHF,TRBV19,TRBJ1-5,.
CASSYGGGARETQYF,TRBV6-5,TRBJ2-5,once
CASSPPAGGSEKLFF,TRBV18,TRBJ1-4,.
CASNLLDRDKNGYTF,TRBV5-1,TRBJ1-2,.
CAWIRPGNTEAFF,TRBV30,TRBJ1-1,.
CASSQDGQATDTQYF,TRBV5-1,TRBJ2-3,.
CASSRAGLPSTGELFF,TRBV7-9,TRBJ2-2,.
CASSMGESGRNEQFF,TRBV19,TRBJ2-1,.
CSVGAGRSEAFF,TRBV29-1,TRBJ1-1,once
CASSRLRGSTDTQYF,TRBV18,TRBJ2-3,.
CASSQNPGGSDGYTF,TRBV18,TRBJ1-2,many
CASSQRDSGPETQYF,TRBV4-2,TRBJ2-5,.
CASSFEGNQPQHF,TRBV5-1,TRBJ1-5,.
CASSIGTDQPQHF,TRBV19,TRBJ1-5,few
CASSIATSSYEQYF,TRBV5-8,TRBJ2-7,.
CASSLELAGGVAKNIQYF,TRBV7-2,TRBJ2-4,.
CASSVQGARGYGYTF,TRBV28,TRBJ1-2,.
CASTWGQGNEKLFF,TRBV2,TRBJ1-4,.
CAWSPGGETQYF,TRBV30,TRBJ2-5,once
CASSLGSSPGGTHETQYF,TRBV28,TRBJ2-5,.
CASRTELLNTEAFF,TRBV19,TRBJ1-1,.
CASSQGTGGYGYTF,TRBV27,TRBJ1-2,.
CASSLVPTTGNTIYF,TRBV11-2,TRBJ1-3,.
CASSSRYRGDGGYTF,TRBV5-6,TRBJ1-2,.
CASSSLGGAGKNIQYF,TRBV5-1,TRBJ2-4,.
CASRSGHIIVDEQFF,TRBV2,TRBJ2-1,.
CASSSGTGQGKPQHF,TRBV19,TRBJ1-5,.
CSVAPDRGDTEAFF,TRBV29-1,TRBJ1-1,.
CAISGSSGGAYNEQFF,TRBV10-3,TRBJ2-1,.
CASSFGGISGANVLTF,TRBV5-6,TRBJ2-6,.
CASSPSPYEQYF,TRBV27,TRBJ2-7,.
CASSLPSSSYEQYF,TRBV7-2,TRBJ2-7,.
CASSSGQGSYEQYF,TRBV13,TRBJ2-7,once
CASTDSRTWAQFF,TRBV10-2,TRBJ2-1,.
CASSWNRKNYGYTF,TRBV28,TRBJ1-2,.
CASSPYRTENTEAFF,TRBV5-1,TRBJ1-1,.
CAWSVRGMGQNQPQHF,TRBV30,TRBJ1-5,once
CAWSFSGFNSYEQYF,TRBV30,TRBJ2-7,.
CSVEGAGGGRGGEQFF,TRBV29-1,TRBJ2-1,.
CASSPSGANTGELFF,TRBV7-9,TRBJ2-2,.
CASSSSTSGGPYEQYF,TRBV9,TRBJ2-7,.
CAWRPLGQGRETQYF,TRBV30,TRBJ2-5,.
CASRTGTGSYGYTF,TRBV5-1,TRBJ1-2,.